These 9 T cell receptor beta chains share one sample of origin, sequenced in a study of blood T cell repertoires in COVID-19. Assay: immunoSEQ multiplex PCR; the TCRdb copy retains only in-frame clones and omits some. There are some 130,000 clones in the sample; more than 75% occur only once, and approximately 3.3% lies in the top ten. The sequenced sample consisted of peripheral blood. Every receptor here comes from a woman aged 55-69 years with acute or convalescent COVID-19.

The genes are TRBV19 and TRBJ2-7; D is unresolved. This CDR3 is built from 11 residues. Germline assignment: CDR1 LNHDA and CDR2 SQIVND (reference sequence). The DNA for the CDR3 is TGTAGCGCCTTCCCGACCTACGAGCAGTACTTC. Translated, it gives CSAFPTYEQYF.

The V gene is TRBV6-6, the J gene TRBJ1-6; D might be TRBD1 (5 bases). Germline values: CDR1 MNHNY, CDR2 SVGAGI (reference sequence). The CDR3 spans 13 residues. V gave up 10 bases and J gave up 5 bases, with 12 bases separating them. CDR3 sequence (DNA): TGTGCCACGGGGGGAGGAAATAATTCACCCCTCCACTTT. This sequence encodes CATGGGNNSPLHF.

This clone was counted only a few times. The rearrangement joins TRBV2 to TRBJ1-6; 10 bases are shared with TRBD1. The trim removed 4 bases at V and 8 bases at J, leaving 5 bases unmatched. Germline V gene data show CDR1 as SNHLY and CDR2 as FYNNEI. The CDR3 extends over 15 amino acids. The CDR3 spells CASSAGTGVYSPLHF. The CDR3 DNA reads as TGTGCCAGCAGTGCCGGGACAGGGGTTTATTCACCCCTCCACTTT.

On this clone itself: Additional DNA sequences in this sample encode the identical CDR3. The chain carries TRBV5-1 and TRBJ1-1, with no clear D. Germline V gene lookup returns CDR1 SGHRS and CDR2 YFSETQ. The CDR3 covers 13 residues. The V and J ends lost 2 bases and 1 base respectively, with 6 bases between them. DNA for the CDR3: TGCGCCAGCAGCTTTTCAGGGAACACTGAAGCTTTCTTT. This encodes CASSFSGNTEAFF.

In DNA, the CDR3 is TGTGCCAGCAGCCAGGGGATCGCCTATAATTCACCCCTCCACTTT. Translated: CASSQGIAYNSPLHF. The chain links TRBV6-5 to TRBJ1-6; perhaps TRBD1 as D (6 bases). V shed 6 bases and J shed 2 bases, with 11 bases lying between them. The length of the CDR3 is 15 residues. Germline V gene data show CDR1 as MNHEY and CDR2 as SVGAGI.

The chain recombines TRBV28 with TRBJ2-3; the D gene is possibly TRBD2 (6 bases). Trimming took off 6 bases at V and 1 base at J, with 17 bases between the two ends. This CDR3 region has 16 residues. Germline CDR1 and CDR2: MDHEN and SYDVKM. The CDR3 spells CASRTFLASRTDTQYF. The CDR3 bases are TGTGCCAGCAGAACCTTCCTAGCGAGTCGCACAGATACGCAGTATTTT.

This CDR3 reads CASSLSGISTDTQYF. The CDR3 DNA sequence: TGTGCCAGCAGCCTTAGCGGGATTAGCACAGATACGCAGTATTTT. This chain connects TRBV9 to TRBJ2-3; 8 bases agree with TRBD2. The CDR3 extends over 15 amino acids. From germline, CDR1 is SGDLS and CDR2 YYNGEE. V lost 4 bases, J lost 0 bases, and 4 bases stayed unmatched. Full variable domain (remainder filled in from reference TRBV9 and TRBJ2-3): DSGVTQTPKHLITATGQRVTLRCSPRSGDLSVYWYQQSLDQGLQFLIQYYNGEERAKGNILERFSAQQFPDLHSELNLSSLELGDSALYFCASSLSGISTDTQYFGPGTRLTVL.

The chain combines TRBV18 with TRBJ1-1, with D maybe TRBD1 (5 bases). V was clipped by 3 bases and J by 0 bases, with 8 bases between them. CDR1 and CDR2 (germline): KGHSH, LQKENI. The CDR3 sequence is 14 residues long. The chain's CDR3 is CASSPARVNTEAFF. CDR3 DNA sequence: TGTGCCAGCTCACCGGCCAGGGTGAACACTGAAGCTTTCTTT.

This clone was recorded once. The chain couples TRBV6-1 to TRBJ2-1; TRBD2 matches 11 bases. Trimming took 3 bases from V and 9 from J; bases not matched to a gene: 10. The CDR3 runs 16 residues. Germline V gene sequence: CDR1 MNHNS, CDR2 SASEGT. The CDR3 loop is CASSDGTSGRWGEQFF. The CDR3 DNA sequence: TGTGCCAGCAGTGATGGGACTAGCGGACGGTGGGGTGAGCAGTTCTTC.